This TCR beta chain appears in the sequencing data of a study of response to subunit inactivated influenza vaccine (dated by TCRdb to 2016 to 2019). Notes on the research overall: Deep quantitative profiling of the T cell receptor repertoire was used in the study to follow responses to a trivalent subunit inactivated influenza vaccine. Beyond this particular receptor, the publication reports: The authors suggested that each seasonal influenza vaccination may recruit only a limited number of new T cells.

There are 14 amino acids in the CDR3, from cysteine to phenylalanine inclusive. The retained sequence is limited to the CDR3, 42 bases, with the frame set at the first base. From a lookup of the germline V gene, CDR1 and CDR2 are MNHEY and SVGEGT. The junction shows trimming of 4 bases on V and 3 bases on J, and the gene matches do not reach 5 bases of it. Library preparation used RT-PCR. Sequencing relied on an Illumina HiSeq 2500. Using fastp trimming at Q25 and MiXCR clonotype assembly, TCRdb reanalyzed the public sequencing data and kept in-frame beta chains. Rows are combined by CDR3 protein, so each entry shows the most common genes and DNA. The sample data list a few hundred thousand distinct CDR3 sequences, and less than 25% of these were observed just once. The ten largest make up 10% to 13% of the sample. This clonotype has at least ten counts. Its cognate antigen has yet to be identified. No quality values exist for individual bases; no much larger clone is one base distant.

The chain is assembled from TRBV6-2 or TRBV6-3 and TRBJ2-7; 8 bases in the junction line up with TRBD1. This sequence originates from a man between 50 and 70 years old who received an inactivated influenza vaccine. Donor details come from another sample of the same person, matched by shared clones. The sequencing used PBMCs from blood, collected about 20 months after vaccination. The CDR3 reads as follows: CASSLDRVGYEQYF. The nucleotide sequence reads TGTGCCAGCAGTTTGGACAGGGTAGGCTACGAGCAGTACTTC.